This TCR beta chain came from a study of T-cell reconstitution after alpha-beta-depleted transplantation in children. Broader study findings: Reports say that about two months after transplant, the alpha-beta T cells came out of several hundred graft clones that had expanded. Fresh T-cell production supplied most of the T-cell counts and diversity seen one year after transplant. The high TCRbeta diversity at day 60 in some patients came from surviving recipient T cells and thymic progenitors.

Germline CDR1 reads SGHTA; CDR2 reads FQGNSA. Trimming cost V 1 base and J 5 bases, with 12 bases left between them. This CDR3 spans 15 amino acids. The TCRbeta library was prepared with unique molecular identifiers. MiXCR, run by TCRdb on the PCR reads, gives a single entry per CDR3 protein. The sample shows more than 200,000 distinct CDR3 sequences, about a quarter of them seen only once. Notes on this clonotype: As yet, its antigen is unknown.

This material consisted of PBMCs, taken before TCRalphabeta/CD19-depleted stem cell transplant. The genes are TRBV7-2 and TRBJ1-5, with D tentatively TRBD1 (5 bases). The sequence derives from a girl aged 2-10 years with Fanconi anemia, due to receive a stem cell transplant. CDR3 residues: CASSLGGRGDQPQHF. The DNA for the CDR3 is TGTGCCAGCAGCTTAGGGGGGAGAGGTGATCAGCCCCAGCATTTT.